This T cell receptor beta chain was identified in a study of HIV-infected patients and healthy controls. Germline loops: CDR1 DFQATT, CDR2 SNEGSKA (reference sequence). CDR3 size: 15 residues. The ends were cut back, 0 bases at V and 0 bases at J, with 9 bases in the middle. TCRdb itself ran the 5' RACE reads through MiXCR, one entry per CDR3 protein. The sample has about 67,000 distinct CDR3 sequences; around 16% are singletons. This clonotype was seen at least ten times. The sequenced sample was CD4+ T cells from blood. This chain connects TRBV20-1 to TRBJ2-1, with D unclear. The sequence was obtained from a human donor in good health. The CDR3 coding sequence is TGCAGTGCTAGAGAGGGCGAGAGCTCCTACAATGAGCAGTTCTTC. Its protein is CSAREGESSYNEQFF.